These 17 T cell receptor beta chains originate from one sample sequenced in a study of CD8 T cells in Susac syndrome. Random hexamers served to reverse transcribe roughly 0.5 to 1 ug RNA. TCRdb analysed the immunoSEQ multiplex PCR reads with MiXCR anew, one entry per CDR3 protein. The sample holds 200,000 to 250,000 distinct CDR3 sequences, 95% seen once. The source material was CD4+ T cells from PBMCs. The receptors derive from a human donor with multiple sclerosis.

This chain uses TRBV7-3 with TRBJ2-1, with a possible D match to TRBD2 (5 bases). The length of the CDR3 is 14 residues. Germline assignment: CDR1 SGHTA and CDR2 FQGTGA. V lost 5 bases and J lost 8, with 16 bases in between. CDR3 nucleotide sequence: TGTGCCAGCAGCAAGGTCGGCAGCGGCCATGAGCAGTTCTTC. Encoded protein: CASSKVGSGHEQFF.

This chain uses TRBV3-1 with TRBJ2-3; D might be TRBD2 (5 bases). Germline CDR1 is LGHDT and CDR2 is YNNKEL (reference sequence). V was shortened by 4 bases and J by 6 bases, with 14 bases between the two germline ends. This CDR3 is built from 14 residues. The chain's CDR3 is CASSPQPGSDTQYF. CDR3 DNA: TGTGCCAGCAGCCCCCAGCCGGGGTCGGATACGCAGTATTTT.

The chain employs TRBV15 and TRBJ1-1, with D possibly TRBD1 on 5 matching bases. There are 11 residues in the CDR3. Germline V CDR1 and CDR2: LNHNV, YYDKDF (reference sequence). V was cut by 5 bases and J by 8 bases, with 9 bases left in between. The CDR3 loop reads CATSYRTEAFF. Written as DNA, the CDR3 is TGTGCCACCAGCTACAGGACAGAAGCTTTCTTT.

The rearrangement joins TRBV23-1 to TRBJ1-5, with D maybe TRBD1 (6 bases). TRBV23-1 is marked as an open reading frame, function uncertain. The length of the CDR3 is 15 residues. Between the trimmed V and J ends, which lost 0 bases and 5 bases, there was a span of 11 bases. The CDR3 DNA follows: TGCGCCAGCAGTCAATCGAGAAGGGGGGATCAGCCCCAGCATTTT. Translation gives CASSQSRRGDQPQHF.

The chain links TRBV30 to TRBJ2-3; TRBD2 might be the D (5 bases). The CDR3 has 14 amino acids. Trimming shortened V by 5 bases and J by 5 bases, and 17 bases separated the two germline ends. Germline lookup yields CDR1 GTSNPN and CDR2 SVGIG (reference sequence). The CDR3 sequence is CAWEGSTLVDTQYF. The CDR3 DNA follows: TGTGCCTGGGAGGGATCGACCCTGGTAGATACGCAGTATTTT.

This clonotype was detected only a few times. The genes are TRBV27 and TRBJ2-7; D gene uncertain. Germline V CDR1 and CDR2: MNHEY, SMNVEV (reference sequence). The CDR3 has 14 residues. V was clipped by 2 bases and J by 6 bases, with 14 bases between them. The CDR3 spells CASSLVVGSGEQYF. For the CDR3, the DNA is TGTGCCAGCAGTTTAGTGGTAGGGTCAGGCGAGCAGTACTTC.

CDR3 sequence (DNA): TGTGCCAGCAGTCCCCCTAGCGGGAACTACAATGAGCAGTTCTTC. Amino acids: CASSPPSGNYNEQFF. The chain carries TRBV28 and TRBJ2-1; 9 bases agree with TRBD2. CDR3 length: 15 residues. V was pared by 5 bases and J by 3 bases, with 5 bases of the junction left unmatched. The germline gives CDR1 MDHEN, CDR2 SYDVKM.

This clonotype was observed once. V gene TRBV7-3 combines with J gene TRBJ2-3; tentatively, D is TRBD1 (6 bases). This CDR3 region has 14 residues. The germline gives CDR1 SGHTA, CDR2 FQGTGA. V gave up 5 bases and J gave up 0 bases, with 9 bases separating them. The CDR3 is CASSQTGSTDTQYF. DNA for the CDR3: TGTGCCAGCAGCCAAACAGGGAGCACAGATACGCAGTATTTT.

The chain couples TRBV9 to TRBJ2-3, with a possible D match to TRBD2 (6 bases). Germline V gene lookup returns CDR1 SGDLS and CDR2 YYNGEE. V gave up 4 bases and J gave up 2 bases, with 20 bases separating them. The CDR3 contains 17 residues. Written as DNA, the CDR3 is TGTGCCAGCAGCCTGGGAGGCGCGGGTTTAACCACAGATACGCAGTATTTT. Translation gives CASSLGGAGLTTDTQYF. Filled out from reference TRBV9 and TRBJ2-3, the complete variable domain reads DSGVTQTPKHLITATGQRVTLRCSPRSGDLSVYWYQQSLDQGLQFLIQYYNGEERAKGNILERFSAQQFPDLHSELNLSSLELGDSALYFCASSLGGAGLTTDTQYFGPGTRLTVL.

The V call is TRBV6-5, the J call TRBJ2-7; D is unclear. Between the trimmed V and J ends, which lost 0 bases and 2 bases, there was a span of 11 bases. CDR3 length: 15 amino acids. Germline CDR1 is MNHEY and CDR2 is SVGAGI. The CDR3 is CASSYSAIPPYEQYF. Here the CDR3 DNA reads TGTGCCAGCAGTTACTCAGCCATCCCCCCCTACGAGCAGTACTTC.

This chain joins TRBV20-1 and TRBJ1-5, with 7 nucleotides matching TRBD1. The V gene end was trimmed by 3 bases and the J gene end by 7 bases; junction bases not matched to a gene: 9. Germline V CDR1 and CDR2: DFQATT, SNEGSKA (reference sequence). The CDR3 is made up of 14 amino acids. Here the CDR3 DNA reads TGCAGTGCTAGTCGGCAGGGGGTATACCAGCCCCAGCATTTT. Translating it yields CSASRQGVYQPQHF.

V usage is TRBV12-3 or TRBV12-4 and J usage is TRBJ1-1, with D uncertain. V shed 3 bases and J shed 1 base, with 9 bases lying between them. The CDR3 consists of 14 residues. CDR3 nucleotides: TGTGCCAGCAGTTTTATGGGAGCGAACACTGAAGCTTTCTTT. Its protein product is CASSFMGANTEAFF.

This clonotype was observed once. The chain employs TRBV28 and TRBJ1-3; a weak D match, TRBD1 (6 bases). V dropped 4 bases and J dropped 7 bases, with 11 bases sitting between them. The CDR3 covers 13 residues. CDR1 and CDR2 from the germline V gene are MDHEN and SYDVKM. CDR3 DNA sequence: TGTGCCAGCAGTTGGGGGACAATCAACACCATATATTTT. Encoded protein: CASSWGTINTIYF.

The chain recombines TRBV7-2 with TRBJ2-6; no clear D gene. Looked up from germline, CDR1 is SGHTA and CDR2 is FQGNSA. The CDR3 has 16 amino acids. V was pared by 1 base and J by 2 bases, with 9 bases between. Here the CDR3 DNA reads TGTGCCAGCAGCTTAGTCGCTACCCCTGGGGCCAACGTCCTGACTTTC. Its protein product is CASSLVATPGANVLTF.

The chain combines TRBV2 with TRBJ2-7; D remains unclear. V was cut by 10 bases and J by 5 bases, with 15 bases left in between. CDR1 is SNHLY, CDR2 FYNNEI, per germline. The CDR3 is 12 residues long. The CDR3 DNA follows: TGTGCCACCCGCGCCCGAACGGACGAGCAGTACTTC. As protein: CATRARTDEQYF.

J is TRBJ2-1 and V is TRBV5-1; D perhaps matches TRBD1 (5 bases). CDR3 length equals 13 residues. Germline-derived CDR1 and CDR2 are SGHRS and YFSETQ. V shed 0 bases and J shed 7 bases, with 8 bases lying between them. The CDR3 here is CASSLEGPNEQFF. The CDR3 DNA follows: TGCGCCAGCAGCTTGGAGGGGCCAAATGAGCAGTTCTTC.

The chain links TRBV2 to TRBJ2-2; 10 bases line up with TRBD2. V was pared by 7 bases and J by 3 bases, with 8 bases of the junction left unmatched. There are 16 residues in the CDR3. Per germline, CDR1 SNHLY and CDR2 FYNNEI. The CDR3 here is CASKAGGPWDTGELFF. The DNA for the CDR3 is TGTGCCAGCAAAGCGGGAGGGCCATGGGACACCGGGGAGCTGTTTTTT.